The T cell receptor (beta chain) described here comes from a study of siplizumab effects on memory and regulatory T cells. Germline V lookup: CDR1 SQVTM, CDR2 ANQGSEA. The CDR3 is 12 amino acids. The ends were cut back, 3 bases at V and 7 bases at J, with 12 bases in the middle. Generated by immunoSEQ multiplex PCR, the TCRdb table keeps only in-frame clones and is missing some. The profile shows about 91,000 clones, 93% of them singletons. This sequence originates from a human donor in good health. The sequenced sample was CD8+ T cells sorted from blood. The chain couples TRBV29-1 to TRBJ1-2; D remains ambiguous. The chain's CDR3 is CSVEDSRAGYTF. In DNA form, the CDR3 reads TGCAGCGTTGAGGACTCAAGGGCTGGCTACACCTTC.